This TCR beta chain was identified during a study of blood T cell repertoires in COVID-19. Study-level background: Some COVID-19 samples were acute and others convalescent; all came from the United States, Italy and Spain. PBMCs, B-cell-depleted T cells, or T cells provided the cDNA or gDNA that made up the material.

The CDR3 length is 16 residues. V gave up 1 base and J gave up 9 bases; unmatched junction bases: 6. The germline CDR1 and CDR2 sequences are MNHEY and SVGAGI. Per the original data handling: Estimated nucleated cell counts came from reference gene primer amplification. The assay was immunoSEQ multiplex PCR, and TCRdb's table has in-frame clones only and misses some. V, J and clone size derive from that table, while D and trimming were established from the DNA sequence. Of 200,000 to 250,000 clones listed, 85% to 90% were seen once; the top ten hold less than 3%. Patients from Seattle were sampled longitudinally, starting during active infection.

The sequence derives from a man aged 30 to 39 with COVID-19, enrolled during active disease. The V call is TRBV6-5, the J call TRBJ1-6, with 10 nucleotides matching TRBD1. The sequenced sample consisted of peripheral blood. The CDR3 bases are TGTGCCAGCAGTTACTTCCCGGACAGGGGGAGTTCACCCCTCCACTTT. This translates into CASSYFPDRGSSPLHF.